The 8 T cell receptor beta chains reported below all come from one sample, sequenced in a study of shared clonotypes between healthy human individuals. Repertoires were generated with immunoSEQ multiplex PCR, while TCRdb's copy carries only in-frame clones and drops some. The table lists about 520,000 clones, around 73% of them singletons, with around 12% in the top ten. Sequenced: PBMCs. These TCRs come from a middle-aged woman in good health. Some clones in this sample may be carry-over from other donors' samples.

This clone appeared once. A far larger clone differs by one base, so this is likely a read error. This chain joins TRBV2 and TRBJ1-4, with a weak D call TRBD1 (5 bases). From germline, CDR1 is SNHLY and CDR2 FYNNEI. V dropped 7 bases and J dropped 8 bases, with 11 bases sitting between them. The CDR3 extends over 12 amino acids. For the CDR3, the DNA is TGTGCCAGCATCTCAGCAGGGGAAAAACTGTTTTTT. Its protein is CASISAGEKLFF.

The chain couples TRBV29-1 to TRBJ1-1; the D is unclear. Germline V gene sequence: CDR1 SQVTM, CDR2 ANQGSEA. V was clipped by 4 bases and J by 1 base, with 10 bases between them. This CDR3 is 13 amino acids long. The CDR3 DNA is TGCAGCGTTGTTGGGGAAAGGAACACTGAAGCTTTCTTT. As protein: CSVVGERNTEAFF. The variable domain in full, with the rest retrieved from reference TRBV29-1 and TRBJ1-1, is SAVISQKPSRDICQRGTSLTIQCQVDSQVTMMFWYRQQPGQSLTLIATANQGSEATYESGFVIDKFPISRPNLTFSTLTVSNMSPEDSSIYLCSVVGERNTEAFFGQGTRLTVV.

The chain joins TRBV27 to TRBJ2-7; 11 positions match TRBD2. This CDR3 region has 16 residues. V gave up 4 bases and J gave up 2 bases; unmatched junction bases: 7. Germline values: CDR1 MNHEY, CDR2 SMNVEV (reference sequence). CDR3 sequence reads: CASSYLGTSGAYEQYF. The CDR3 nucleotides read TGTGCCAGCAGTTACCTCGGGACTAGCGGAGCCTACGAGCAGTACTTC.

This clone is judged medium-sized (0.01 to 0.1%). The sample has other DNA sequences that encode this CDR3 too. The gene calls are TRBV30 and TRBJ1-2; 7 bases map to TRBD1. Trimming cost V 0 bases and J 3 bases; bases outside gene matches: 10. CDR1 is GTSNPN, CDR2 SVGIG, per germline (reference sequence). The CDR3 covers 16 residues. CDR3 nucleotide sequence: TGTGCCTGGAGTGTCAACCCACAGGGGACTCACTATGGCTACACCTTC. Translated: CAWSVNPQGTHYGYTF.

The CDR3 protein is CASSDYTGYTDTQYF. As DNA, the CDR3 is TGTGCCAGCAGTGATTATACAGGGTACACAGATACGCAGTATTTT. The chain links TRBV25-1 to TRBJ2-3, with a tentative D call TRBD1 (6 bases). The V gene lost 3 bases and the J gene lost 2 bases, with 12 bases spanning the gap. This CDR3 is 15 amino acids long. Germline V gene data show CDR1 as MGHDK and CDR2 as SYGVNS.

V gene TRBV5-1 combines with J gene TRBJ2-3; either TRBD1 or TRBD2 may supply D (5 bases each). Germline values: CDR1 SGHRS, CDR2 YFSETQ. V lost 4 bases, J lost 6 bases, and 24 bases lay in between. The CDR3 runs 17 residues. CDR3 in amino acids: CASSPSGPILRSDTQYF. The CDR3 region has the DNA TGCGCCAGCAGCCCGTCGGGGCCTATACTAAGGTCGGATACGCAGTATTTT. The whole variable domain, filled in from reference TRBV5-1 and TRBJ2-3, reads KAGVTQTPRYLIKTRGQQVTLSCSPISGHRSVSWYQQTPGQGLQFLFEYFSETQRNKGNFPGRFSGRQFSNSRSEMNVSTLELGDSALYLCASSPSGPILRSDTQYFGPGTRLTVL.

The rearrangement joins TRBV18 to TRBJ2-3, with D tentatively TRBD1 (6 bases). The CDR3 spans 15 residues. Trimming pared 4 bases from V and 0 bases from J, leaving 11 bases between. CDR1 is KGHSH and CDR2 is LQKENI in the germline V gene. The CDR3 loop reads CASSLHRDSTDTQYF. DNA of the CDR3: TGTGCCAGCTCACTACACAGGGATAGCACAGATACGCAGTATTTT.

V is TRBV29-1 and J is TRBJ2-7; possible D gene TRBD1, 6 bases. The germline CDR1 and CDR2 sequences are SQVTM and ANQGSEA. The germline V and J ends were trimmed by 5 bases and 2 bases, with 10 bases remaining between them. The CDR3 sequence is 12 residues long. The DNA of the CDR3 is TGCAGCGTTCGGGACAACACCTACGAGCAGTACTTC. This codes for CSVRDNTYEQYF.